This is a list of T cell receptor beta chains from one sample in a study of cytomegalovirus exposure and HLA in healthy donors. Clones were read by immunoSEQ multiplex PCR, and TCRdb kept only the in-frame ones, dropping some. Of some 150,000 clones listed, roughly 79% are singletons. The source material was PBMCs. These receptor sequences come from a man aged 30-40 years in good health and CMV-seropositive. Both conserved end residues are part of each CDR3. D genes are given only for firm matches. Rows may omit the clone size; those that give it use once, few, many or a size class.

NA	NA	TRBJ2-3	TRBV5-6	TGTGCCAGTCGAGGAGATACGCAGTATTTT	CASRGDTQYF
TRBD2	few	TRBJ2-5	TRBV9	TGTGCCAGCAGCGTAGAGAGCGGGGGTTGGGGAGAGACCCAGTACTTC	CASSVESGGWGETQYF
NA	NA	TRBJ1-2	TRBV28	TGTGCCAGCAGTTCCGGGGGGAACTATGGCTACACCTTC	CASSSGGNYGYTF
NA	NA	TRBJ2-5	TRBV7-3	TGTGCCAGCAGCCCAGGGGGAGGCTTATCGGAGACCCAGTACTTC	CASSPGGGLSETQYF
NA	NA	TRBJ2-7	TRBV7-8	TGTGCCAGCAGCTTAACAGGGAGCGTCTACGAGCAGTACTTC	CASSLTGSVYEQYF
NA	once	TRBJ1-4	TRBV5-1	TGCGCCAGCAGCTTGGGAGCGGGGGATCCGCCGCAACTGTTTTTT	CASSLGAGDPPQLFF
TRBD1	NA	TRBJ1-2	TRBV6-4	TGTGCCAGCAGTGCGGGACAGGGTTATGGCTACACCTTC	CASSAGQGYGYTF
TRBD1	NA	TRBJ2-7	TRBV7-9	TGTGCCAGCAGCCGTCCCGGGACAGGTTCCTACGAGCAGTACTTC	CASSRPGTGSYEQYF
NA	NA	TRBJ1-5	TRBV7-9	TGTGCCAGCAGCTGGCCAAATCAGCCCCAGCATTTT	CASSWPNQPQHF
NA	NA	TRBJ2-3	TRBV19	TGTGCCAGTGCACCTTCTGGGACATCCGATACGCAGTATTTT	CASAPSGTSDTQYF
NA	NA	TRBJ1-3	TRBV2	TGTGCCAGCAGAGCGGGGCCAAACTCTGGAAACACCATATATTTT	CASRAGPNSGNTIYF
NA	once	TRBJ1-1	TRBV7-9	TGTGCCAGCAGCCACGGTGTGAACACTGAAGCTTTCTTT	CASSHGVNTEAFF
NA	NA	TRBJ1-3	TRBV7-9	TGTGCCAGCATCATGCGGGGGGAAAACACCATATATTTT	CASIMRGENTIYF
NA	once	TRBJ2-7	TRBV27	TGTGCCAGCAGTTCCCATAAGGGAGCGGCAGACGAGCAGTACTTC	CASSSHKGAADEQYF
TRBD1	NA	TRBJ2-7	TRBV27	TGTGCCAGCAGTCTCGGACAGGAGGCCCTCTCAGGGGCCTACGAGCAGTACTTC	CASSLGQEALSGAYEQYF
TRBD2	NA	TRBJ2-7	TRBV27	TGTGCCAGCAGATTGACTAGCGGGAGCCACGAGCAGTACTTC	CASRLTSGSHEQYF
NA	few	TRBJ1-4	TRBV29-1	TGCAGCGTTGCCGGGACTGCAACTAATGAAAAACTGTTTTTT	CSVAGTATNEKLFF
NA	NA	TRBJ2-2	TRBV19	TGTGCCACCCGCGACACCAACACCGGGGAGCTGTTTTTT	CATRDTNTGELFF
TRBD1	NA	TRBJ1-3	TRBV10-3	TGTGCCGCCGCCCAGGGGGCTGCGGGAAACACCATATATTTT	CAAAQGAAGNTIYF
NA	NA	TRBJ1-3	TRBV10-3	TGTGCCATCAGTGTTGGGGGCGGCGGAAACACCATATATTTT	CAISVGGGGNTIYF
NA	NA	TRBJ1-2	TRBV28	TGTGCCAGCAGTTTAATGACAACTTCTTATGGCTACACCTTC	CASSLMTTSYGYTF
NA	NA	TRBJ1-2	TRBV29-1	TGCAGCGTTGAACCCCTCTATGGCTACACCTTC	CSVEPLYGYTF
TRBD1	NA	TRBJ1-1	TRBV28	TGTGCCAGCACCGATACAGGGGGAGTGACTGAAGCTTTCTTT	CASTDTGGVTEAFF
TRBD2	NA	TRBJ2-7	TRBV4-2	TGTGCCAGCAGCCGAGCTAGCGGGATCGACTCCTACGAGCAGTACTTC	CASSRASGIDSYEQYF
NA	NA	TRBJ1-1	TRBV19	TGTGCCAGTAGTATTTCTGTGAACACTGAAGCTTTCTTT	CASSISVNTEAFF
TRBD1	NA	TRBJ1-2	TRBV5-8	TGTGCCAGCAGACGACCCCTTGACAGGGGTGATCACGGCTACACCTTC	CASRRPLDRGDHGYTF
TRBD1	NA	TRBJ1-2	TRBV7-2	TGTGCCAGCAGCCCCCGGACAGGGGACGGCTATGGCTACACCTTC	CASSPRTGDGYGYTF
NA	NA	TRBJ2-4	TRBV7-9	TGTGCCAGCAGCAGAGGAGGATCCCTAGCCAAAAACATTCAGTACTTC	CASSRGGSLAKNIQYF
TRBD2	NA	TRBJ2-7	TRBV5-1	TGCGCCAGCAACCCTAGCGGGAGCTCCTACGAGCAGTACTTC	CASNPSGSSYEQYF
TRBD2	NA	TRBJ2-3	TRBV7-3	TGTGCCAGCAGCTTCGCGGGGGAGGATACGCAGTATTTT	CASSFAGEDTQYF
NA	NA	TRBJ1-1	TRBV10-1	TGCGCCAGCAGTGTAAACTTGAACACTGAAGCTTTCTTT	CASSVNLNTEAFF
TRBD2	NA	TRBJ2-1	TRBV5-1	TGCGCCAGCAGCGGGGGTGGAGCGGGAGGAGACAATGAGCAGTTCTTC	CASSGGGAGGDNEQFF
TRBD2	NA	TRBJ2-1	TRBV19	TGTGCCAGTAGTCTTAAGCGGGAAGAGCAGTTCTTC	CASSLKREEQFF
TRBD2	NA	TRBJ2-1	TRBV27	TGTGCCAGCAGTAATCTAGCGGGAGACTACAATGAGCAGTTCTTC	CASSNLAGDYNEQFF
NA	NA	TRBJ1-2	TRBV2	TGTGCCAGCAGTGAATCGGGGGAAACCTATGGCTACACCTTC	CASSESGETYGYTF
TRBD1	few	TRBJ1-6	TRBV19	TGTGCCAGTAGCCAGGGGGCGAGGAATTCACCCCTCCACTTT	CASSQGARNSPLHF
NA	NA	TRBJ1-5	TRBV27	TGTGCCAGCAGTTTGCACAGCTACTCCAATCAGCCCCAGCATTTT	CASSLHSYSNQPQHF
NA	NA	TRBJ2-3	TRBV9	TGTGCCAGCAGCGTAGGGAGCGGTCTAAGCACAGATACGCAGTATTTT	CASSVGSGLSTDTQYF
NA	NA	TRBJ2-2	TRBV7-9	TGTGCCAGCAGCTCGTCATCGGGTTTTTACACCGGGGAGCTGTTTTTT	CASSSSSGFYTGELFF
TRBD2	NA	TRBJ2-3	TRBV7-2	TGTGCCAGCAGCTTAGTAGCGGGAAGGGCAGATACGCAGTATTTT	CASSLVAGRADTQYF
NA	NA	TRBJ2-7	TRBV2	TGTGCAGGTGCGGTAGTGCCCTCCTACGAGCAGTACTTC	CAGAVVPSYEQYF
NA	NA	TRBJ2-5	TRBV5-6	TGTGCCAGCAGCCGTCAAGAGACCCAGTACTTC	CASSRQETQYF
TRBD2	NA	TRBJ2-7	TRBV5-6	TGTGCCAGCAGCGATAGCGGGAGAAATAAGCAGTACTTC	CASSDSGRNKQYF
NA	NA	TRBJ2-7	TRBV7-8	TGTGCCAGCAGCTTAAGGAGGGAAACCTACGAGCAGTACTTC	CASSLRRETYEQYF
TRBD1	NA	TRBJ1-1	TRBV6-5	TGTGCCAGCAGTTCAGGACAGGGCTCTGAAGCTTTCTTT	CASSSGQGSEAFF
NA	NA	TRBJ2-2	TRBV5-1	TGCGCCAGCAGCTTGGTTAGGGGCGGGAACACCGGGGAGCTGTTTTTT	CASSLVRGGNTGELFF
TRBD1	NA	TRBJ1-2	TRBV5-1	TGCGCCAGCCAGGGGGACAGGAGCTATGGCTACACCTTC	CASQGDRSYGYTF
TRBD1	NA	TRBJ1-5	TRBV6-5	TGTGCCAGCAGTAGGGTCCGGGACAGGGGCCAGCCCCAGCATTTT	CASSRVRDRGQPQHF
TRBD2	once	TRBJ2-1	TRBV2	TGTGCCAGCACCTCCGGACTAGCACGGAATGAGCAGTTCTTC	CASTSGLARNEQFF
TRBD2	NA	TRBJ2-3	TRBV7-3	TGTGCCAGCAGCTCGGGCCCCCTCGGGGGGGCCAGAGATACGCAGTATTTT	CASSSGPLGGARDTQYF
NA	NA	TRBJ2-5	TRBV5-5	TGTGCCAGCAGCCGTCCCAGTTTTCAAGAGACCCAGTACTTC	CASSRPSFQETQYF
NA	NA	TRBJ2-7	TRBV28	TGTGCCAGCAGTGCCCCGGACTTATCCTACGAGCAGTACTTC	CASSAPDLSYEQYF
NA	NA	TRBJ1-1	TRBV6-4	TGTGCCAGCAGTGAACAGTCGCACACTGAAGCTTTCTTT	CASSEQSHTEAFF
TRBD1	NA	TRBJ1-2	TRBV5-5	TGTGCCAGCAGCTTCCCGGGACAGCTAAACTATGGCTACACCTTC	CASSFPGQLNYGYTF
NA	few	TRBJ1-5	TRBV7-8	TGTGCCAGCAGCTTATCCCTCGGGGGAGGCCAGCCCCAGCATTTT	CASSLSLGGGQPQHF